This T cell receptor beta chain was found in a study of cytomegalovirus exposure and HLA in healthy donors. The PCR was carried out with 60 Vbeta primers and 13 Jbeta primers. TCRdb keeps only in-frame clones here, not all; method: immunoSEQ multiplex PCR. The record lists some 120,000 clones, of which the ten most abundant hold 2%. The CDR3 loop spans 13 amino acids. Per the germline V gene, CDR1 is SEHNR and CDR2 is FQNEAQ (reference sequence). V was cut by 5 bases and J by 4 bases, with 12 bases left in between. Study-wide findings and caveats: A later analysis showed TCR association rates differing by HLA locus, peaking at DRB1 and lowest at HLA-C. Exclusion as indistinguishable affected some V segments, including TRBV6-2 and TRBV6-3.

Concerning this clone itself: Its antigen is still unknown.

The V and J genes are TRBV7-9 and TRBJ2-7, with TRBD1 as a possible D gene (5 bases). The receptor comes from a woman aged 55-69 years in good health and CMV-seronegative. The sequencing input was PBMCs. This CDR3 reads CASSPDSRYEQYF. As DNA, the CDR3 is TGTGCCAGCAGCCCTGACAGTAGATACGAGCAGTACTTC.